This record concerns one TCR beta chain sequence. The assay was immunoSEQ multiplex PCR, and TCRdb's table has in-frame clones only and misses some. The sample has about 150,000 clones, around 84% seen once; the top ten hold around 2.1%. The sample comes from a study of cytomegalovirus exposure and HLA in healthy donors. Material: PBMCs. This clonotype originated in a human donor in good health.

CDR3 loop: CASSLTTATEAFF. The CDR3 DNA sequence: TGTGCCAGTAGTCTAACGACAGCCACTGAAGCTTTCTTT. The chain employs TRBV19 and TRBJ1-1, with D perhaps matching TRBD1 (5 bases). Germline V CDR1 and CDR2: LNHDA, SQIVND (reference sequence). Trimming left V 5 bases short and J 4 bases short, with 11 bases between. The CDR3 consists of 13 residues. The full variable domain, with the rest looked up from reference TRBV19 and TRBJ1-1, is DGGITQSPKYLFRKEGQNVTLSCEQNLNHDAMYWYRQDPGQGLRLIYYSQIVNDFQKGDIAEGYSVSREKKESFPLTVTSAQKNPTAFYLCASSLTTATEAFFGQGTRLTVV.